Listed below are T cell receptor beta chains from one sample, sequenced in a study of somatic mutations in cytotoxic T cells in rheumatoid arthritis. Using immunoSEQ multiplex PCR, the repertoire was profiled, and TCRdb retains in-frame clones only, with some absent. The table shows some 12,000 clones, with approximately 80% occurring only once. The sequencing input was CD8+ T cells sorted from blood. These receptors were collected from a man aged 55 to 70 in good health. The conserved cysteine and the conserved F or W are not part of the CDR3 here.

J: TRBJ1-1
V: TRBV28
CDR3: ASWGIYEAF

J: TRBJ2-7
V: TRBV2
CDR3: ASSPTGGAYEQY

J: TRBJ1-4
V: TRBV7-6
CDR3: ASSLSPATNEKLF

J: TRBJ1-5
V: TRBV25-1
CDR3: ASSDSGQPQH

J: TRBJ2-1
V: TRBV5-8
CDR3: ASSTDATGSYNEQF

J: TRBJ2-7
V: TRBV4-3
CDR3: ASSQDRGQGAYEQY

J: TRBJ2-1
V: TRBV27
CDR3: ASSLDYRNEQF

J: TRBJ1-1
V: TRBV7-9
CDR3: ASSLAGGTNTEAF

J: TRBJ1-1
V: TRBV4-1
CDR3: ASSQGAGAEPNTEAF

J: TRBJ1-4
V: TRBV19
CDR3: ASSQNRALGEKLF

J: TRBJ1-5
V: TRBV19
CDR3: ASSIEPGGNQPQH

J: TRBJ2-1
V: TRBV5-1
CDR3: ASRDTGPSYNEQF

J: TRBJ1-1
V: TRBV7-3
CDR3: ASSLNVKTEAF

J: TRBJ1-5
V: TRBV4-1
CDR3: ASSQDGAWQPQH

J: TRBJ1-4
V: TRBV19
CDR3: ASSLGTATNEKLF

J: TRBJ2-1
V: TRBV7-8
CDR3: ASSRIAGGFGEQF

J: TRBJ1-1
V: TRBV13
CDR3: ASSLGGGTEAF

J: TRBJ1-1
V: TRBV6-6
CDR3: ASSYPGGHTEAF

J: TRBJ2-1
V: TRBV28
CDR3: ASKSYIGLAAQGSSYNEQF

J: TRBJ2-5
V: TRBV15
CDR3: ATSRDRDGGETQY

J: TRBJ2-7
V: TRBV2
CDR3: ATSEKGSYEQY

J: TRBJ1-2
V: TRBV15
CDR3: ATSRGQGNYGYT

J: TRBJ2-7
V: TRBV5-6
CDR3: ASSPDFELYEQY

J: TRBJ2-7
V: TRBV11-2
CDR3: ASSSRRDRTSYEQY

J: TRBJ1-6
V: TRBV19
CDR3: ASTLSPGPDGPLH

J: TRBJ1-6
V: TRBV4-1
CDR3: ASSQVGGLAALH

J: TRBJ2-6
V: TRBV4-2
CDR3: ASRPGTGANVLT

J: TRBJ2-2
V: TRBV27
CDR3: ASSFLLAGDITGELF

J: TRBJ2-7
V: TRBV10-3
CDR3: ATTGSSYEQY

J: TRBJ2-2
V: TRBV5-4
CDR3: ASSLVAGATGELF

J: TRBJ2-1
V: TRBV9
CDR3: ASSKGQAYNEQF

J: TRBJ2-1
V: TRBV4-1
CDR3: ASSRHSSGGYNEQF